The TCR beta chain described here comes from a study of tumor-infiltrating lymphocytes in primary liver carcinoma. In the study overall: Lesions, classed as T1-T3 N0M0, spanned about 4.2 to 10 cm across. Roughly 3.65 to 8 million productive TCRbeta reads were obtained per sample, with similar numbers across tissue types. Regarding the study as a whole: Reduced overlap was seen in tumor-adjacent and tumor-blood pairs versus tumor region pairs.

CDR1 and CDR2 (germline): SGHDN, FVKESK. V shed 7 bases and J shed 5 bases, with 21 bases lying between them. The CDR3 runs to 16 residues. Synthesis of TCR beta cDNA was carried out from around 540 ng total RNA with a constant-region primer. A slightly modified ARM-PCR protocol with three nested multiplex PCR rounds produced these TCR beta libraries. Running about 11 cycles apiece, the first two PCR rounds relied on TRBV1-TRBV30 forward primers together with a C-beta reverse primer. TCRdb itself ran the multiplex PCR reads through MiXCR, one entry per CDR3 protein. The sample has roughly 200,000 distinct CDR3 sequences, around four fifths seen once. In its sample, this clonotype was seen once. Its specificity is not known. Scientists recovered RNA and DNA together from about 21-30 mg of unsorted bulk tissue. None of the patients had received treatment, and all had chronic HBV infection.

Input material: tumor tissue from primary liver carcinoma. This receptor was taken from a man in his forties with primary liver carcinoma and hepatitis B virus infection. This chain joins TRBV14 and TRBJ2-1; D may be TRBD1 (6 bases). The CDR3 reads CASNAVGGWVDNEQFF. CDR3 nucleotide sequence: TGTGCCAGCAATGCTGTAGGGGGATGGGTAGACAATGAGCAGTTCTTC.